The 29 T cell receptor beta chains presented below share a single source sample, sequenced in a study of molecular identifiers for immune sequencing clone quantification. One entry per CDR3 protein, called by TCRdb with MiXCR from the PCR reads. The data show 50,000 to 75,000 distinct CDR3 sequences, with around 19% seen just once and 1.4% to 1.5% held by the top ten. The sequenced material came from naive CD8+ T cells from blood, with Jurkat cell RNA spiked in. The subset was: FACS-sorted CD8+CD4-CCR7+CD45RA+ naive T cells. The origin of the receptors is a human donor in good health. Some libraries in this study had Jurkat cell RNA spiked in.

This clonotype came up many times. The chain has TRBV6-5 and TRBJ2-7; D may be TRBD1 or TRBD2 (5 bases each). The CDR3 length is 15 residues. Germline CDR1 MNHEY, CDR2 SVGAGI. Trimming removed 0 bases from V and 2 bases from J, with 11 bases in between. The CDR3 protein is CASSYSGDGTYEQYF. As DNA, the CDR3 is TGTGCCAGCAGTTACTCGGGGGACGGGACCTACGAGCAGTACTTC.

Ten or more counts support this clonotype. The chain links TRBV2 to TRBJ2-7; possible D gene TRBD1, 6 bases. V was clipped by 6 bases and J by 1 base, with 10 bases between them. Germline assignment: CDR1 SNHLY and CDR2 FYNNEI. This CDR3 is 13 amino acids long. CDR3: CASRQGLSYEQYF. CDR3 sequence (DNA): TGTGCCAGCAGACAGGGCCTGTCCTACGAGCAGTACTTC.

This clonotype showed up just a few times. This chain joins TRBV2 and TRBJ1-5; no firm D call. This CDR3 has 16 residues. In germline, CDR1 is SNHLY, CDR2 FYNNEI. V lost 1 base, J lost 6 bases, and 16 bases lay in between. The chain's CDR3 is CASSEVGGGLRQPQHF. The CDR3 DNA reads TGTGCCAGCAGTGAAGTAGGAGGCGGCCTACGTCAGCCCCAGCATTTT.

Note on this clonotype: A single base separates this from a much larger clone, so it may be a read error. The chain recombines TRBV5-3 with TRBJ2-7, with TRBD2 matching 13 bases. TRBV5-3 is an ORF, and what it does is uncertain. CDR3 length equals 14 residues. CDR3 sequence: CVSSRTSGSIEQYF. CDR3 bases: TGTGTCAGCAGCCGGACTAGCGGGAGTATCGAGCAGTACTTC.

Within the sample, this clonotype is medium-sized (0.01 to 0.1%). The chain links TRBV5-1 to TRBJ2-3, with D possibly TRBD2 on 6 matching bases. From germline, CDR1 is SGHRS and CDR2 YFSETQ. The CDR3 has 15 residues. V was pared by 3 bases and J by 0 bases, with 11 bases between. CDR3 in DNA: TGCGCCAGCAGCTCACTAGCCCCAAGCACAGATACGCAGTATTTT. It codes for CASSSLAPSTDTQYF.

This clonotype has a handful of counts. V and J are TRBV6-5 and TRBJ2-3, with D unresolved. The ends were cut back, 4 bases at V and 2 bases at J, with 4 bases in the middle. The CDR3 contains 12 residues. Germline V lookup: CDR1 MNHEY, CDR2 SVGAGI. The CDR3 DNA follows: TGTGCCAGCAGTTCGGACACAGATACGCAGTATTTT. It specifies CASSSDTDTQYF.

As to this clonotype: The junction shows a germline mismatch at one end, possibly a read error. Here the CDR3 DNA reads TGCGCCAGCGGCTTCCGGGTCTTCGGGGAGAACACCGGGGAGCTGTTTTTT. It translates to CASGFRVFGENTGELFF. The V gene is TRBV5-1, the J gene TRBJ2-2; tentative D call: TRBD2 (5 bases). Per the germline V gene, CDR1 is SGHRS and CDR2 is YFSETQ. CDR3 length: 17 residues. Combining the CDR3 with reference TRBV5-1 and TRBJ2-2 gives the whole variable domain KAGVTQTPRYLIKTRGQQVTLSCSPISGHRSVSWYQQTPGQGLQFLFEYFSETQRNKGNFPGRFSGRQFSNSRSEMNVSTLELGDSALYLCASGFRVFGENTGELFFGEGSRLTVL.

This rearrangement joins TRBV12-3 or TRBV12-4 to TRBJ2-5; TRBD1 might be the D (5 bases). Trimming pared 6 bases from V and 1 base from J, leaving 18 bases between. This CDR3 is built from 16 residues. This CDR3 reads CASRRTGPIRQETQYF. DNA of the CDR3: TGTGCCAGCAGACGAACAGGACCAATCCGCCAAGAGACCCAGTACTTC.

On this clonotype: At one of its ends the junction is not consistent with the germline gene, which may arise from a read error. CDR3 nucleotides: TGCGCCGGCAGCCCCGGGACAGGGACGGATACGCAGTATTTT. Its translation: CAGSPGTGTDTQYF. The J gene is TRBJ2-3, the V gene TRBV5-1, with 9 bases aligning to TRBD1. Germline V gives CDR1 SGHRS, CDR2 YFSETQ. The CDR3 sequence is 14 residues long.

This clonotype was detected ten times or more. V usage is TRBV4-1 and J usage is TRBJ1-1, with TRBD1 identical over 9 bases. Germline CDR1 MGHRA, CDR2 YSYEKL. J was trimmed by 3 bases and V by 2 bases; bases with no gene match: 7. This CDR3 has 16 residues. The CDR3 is CASSQFTGGRYTEAFF. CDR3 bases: TGCGCCAGCAGCCAATTTACAGGGGGCCGGTACACTGAAGCTTTCTTT.

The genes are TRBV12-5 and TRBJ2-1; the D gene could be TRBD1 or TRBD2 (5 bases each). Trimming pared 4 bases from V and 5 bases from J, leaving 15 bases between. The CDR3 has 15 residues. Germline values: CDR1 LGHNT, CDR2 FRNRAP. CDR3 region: CASGWDVGRNNEQFF. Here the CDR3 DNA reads TGTGCTAGTGGTTGGGACGTGGGGAGAAACAATGAGCAGTTCTTC.

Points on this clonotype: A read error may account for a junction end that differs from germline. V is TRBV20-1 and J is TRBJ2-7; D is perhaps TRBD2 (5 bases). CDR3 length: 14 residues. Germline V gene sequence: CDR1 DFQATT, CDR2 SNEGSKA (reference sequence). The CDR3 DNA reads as TGCAGTGCTAGTCTGGCTAGCCCTGCTTCCGAGCGGTACTTC. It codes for CSASLASPASERYF.

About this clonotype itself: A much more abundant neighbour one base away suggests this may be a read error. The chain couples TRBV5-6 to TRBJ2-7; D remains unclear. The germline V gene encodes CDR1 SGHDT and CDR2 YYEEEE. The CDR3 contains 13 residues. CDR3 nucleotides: TGTGCCAGCGGACCGGGCAGCAATCCCGAGCGGTACTTC. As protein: CASGPGSNPERYF.

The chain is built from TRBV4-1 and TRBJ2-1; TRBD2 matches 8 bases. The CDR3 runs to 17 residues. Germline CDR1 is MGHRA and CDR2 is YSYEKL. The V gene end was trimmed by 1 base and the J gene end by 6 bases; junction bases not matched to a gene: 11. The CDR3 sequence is CASSQATAGVPTNEQFF. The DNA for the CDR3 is TGCGCCAGCAGCCAAGCGACAGCGGGAGTTCCAACCAATGAGCAGTTCTTC.

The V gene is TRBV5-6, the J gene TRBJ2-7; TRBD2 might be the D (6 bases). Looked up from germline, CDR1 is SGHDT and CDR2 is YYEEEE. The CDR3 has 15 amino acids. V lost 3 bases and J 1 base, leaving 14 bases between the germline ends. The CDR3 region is CASSSDGTGSYEQYF. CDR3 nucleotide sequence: TGTGCCAGCAGCTCGGACGGGACTGGGTCCTACGAGCAGTACTTC. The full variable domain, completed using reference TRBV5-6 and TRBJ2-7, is DAGVTQSPTHLIKTRGQQVTLRCSPKSGHDTVSWYQQALGQGPQFIFQYYEEEERQRGNFPDRFSGHQFPNYSSELNVNALLLGDSALYLCASSSDGTGSYEQYFGPGTRLTVT.

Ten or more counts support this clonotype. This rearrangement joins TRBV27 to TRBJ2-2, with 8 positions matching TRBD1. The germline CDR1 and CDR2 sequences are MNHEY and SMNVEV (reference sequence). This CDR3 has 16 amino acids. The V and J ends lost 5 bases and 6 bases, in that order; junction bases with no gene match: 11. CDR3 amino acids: CASSLLDRGVPGELFF. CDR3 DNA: TGTGCCAGCAGTCTCCTAGACAGGGGTGTTCCCGGGGAGCTGTTTTTT.

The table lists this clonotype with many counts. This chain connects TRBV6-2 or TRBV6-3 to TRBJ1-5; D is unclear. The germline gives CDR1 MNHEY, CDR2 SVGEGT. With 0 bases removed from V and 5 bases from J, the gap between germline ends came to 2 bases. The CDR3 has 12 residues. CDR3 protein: CASSYSHQPQHF. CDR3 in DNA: TGTGCCAGCAGTTACTCGCATCAGCCCCAGCATTTT.

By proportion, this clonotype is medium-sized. The chain's CDR3 is CASSTQIADTQYF. The CDR3 nucleotides read TGTGCCAGCAGCACACAGATTGCAGATACGCAGTATTTT. The chain uses TRBV7-9 and TRBJ2-3; D call uncertain. Germline CDR1 and CDR2: SEHNR and FQNEAQ (reference sequence). The CDR3 length is 13 residues. Trimming shortened V by 5 bases and J by 4 bases, and 10 bases separated the two germline ends.

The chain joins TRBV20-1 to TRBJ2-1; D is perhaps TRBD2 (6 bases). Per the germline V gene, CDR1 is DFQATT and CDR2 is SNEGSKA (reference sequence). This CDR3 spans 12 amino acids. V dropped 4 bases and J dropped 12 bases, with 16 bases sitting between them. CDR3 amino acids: CSATPGGLVQFF. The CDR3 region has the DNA TGCAGTGCTACCCCCGGGGGATTGGTGCAGTTCTTC.

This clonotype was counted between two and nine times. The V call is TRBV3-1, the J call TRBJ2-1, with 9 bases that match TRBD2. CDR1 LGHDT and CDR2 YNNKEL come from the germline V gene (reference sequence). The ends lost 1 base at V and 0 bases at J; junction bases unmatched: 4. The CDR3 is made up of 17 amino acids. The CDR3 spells CASSQVYSGSSYNEQFF. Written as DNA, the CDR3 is TGTGCCAGCAGCCAAGTCTATAGCGGGAGCTCCTACAATGAGCAGTTCTTC.

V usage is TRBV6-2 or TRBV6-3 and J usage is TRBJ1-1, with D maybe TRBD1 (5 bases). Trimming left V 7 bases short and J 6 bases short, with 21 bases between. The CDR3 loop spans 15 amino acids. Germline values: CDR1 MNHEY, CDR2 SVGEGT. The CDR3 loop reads CASTLFPTGRAEAFF. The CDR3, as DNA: TGTGCCAGCACCCTATTTCCCACAGGCCGGGCTGAAGCTTTCTTT.

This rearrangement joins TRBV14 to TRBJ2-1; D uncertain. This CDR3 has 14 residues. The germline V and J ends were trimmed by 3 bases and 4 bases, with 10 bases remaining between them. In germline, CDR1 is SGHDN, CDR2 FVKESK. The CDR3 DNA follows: TGTGCCAGCAGCCAGGCTGACAATTACAATGAGCAGTTCTTC. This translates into CASSQADNYNEQFF.

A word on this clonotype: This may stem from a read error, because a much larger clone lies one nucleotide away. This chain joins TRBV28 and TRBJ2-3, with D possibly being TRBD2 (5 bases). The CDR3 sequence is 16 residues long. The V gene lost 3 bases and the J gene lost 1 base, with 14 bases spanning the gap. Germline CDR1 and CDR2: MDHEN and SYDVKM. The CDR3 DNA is TGTGCCAGCAGTTTTGTAGCGCCGGTCGGCACAGATACGCAGTATTTT. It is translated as CASSFVAPVGTDTQYF.

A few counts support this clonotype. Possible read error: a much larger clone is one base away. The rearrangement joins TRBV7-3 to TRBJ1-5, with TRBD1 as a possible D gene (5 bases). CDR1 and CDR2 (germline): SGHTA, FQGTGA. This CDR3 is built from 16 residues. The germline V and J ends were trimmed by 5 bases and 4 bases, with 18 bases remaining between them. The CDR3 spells CASSHPRGFHNQPQHF. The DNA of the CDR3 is TGTGCCAGCAGCCATCCGCGGGGGTTTCATAATCAGCCCCAGCATTTT.

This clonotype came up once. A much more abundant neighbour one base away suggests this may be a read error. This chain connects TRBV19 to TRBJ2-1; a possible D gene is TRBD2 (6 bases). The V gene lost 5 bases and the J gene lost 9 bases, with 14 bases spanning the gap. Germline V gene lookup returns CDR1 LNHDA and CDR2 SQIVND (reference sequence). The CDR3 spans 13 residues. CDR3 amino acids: CASSVAGRGEQFF. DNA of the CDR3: TGTGCCAGTAGTGTAGCTGGGCGGGGTGAGCAGTTCTTC. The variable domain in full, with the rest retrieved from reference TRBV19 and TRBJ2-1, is DGGITQSPKYLFRKEGQNVTLSCEQNLNHDAMYWYRQDPGQGLRLIYYSQIVNDFQKGDIAEGYSVSREKKESFPLTVTSAQKNPTAFYLCASSVAGRGEQFFGPGTRLTVL.

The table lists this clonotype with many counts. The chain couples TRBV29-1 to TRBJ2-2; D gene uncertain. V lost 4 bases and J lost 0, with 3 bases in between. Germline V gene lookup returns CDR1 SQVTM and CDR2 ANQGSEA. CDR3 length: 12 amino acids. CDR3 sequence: CSVAANTGELFF. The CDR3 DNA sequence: TGCAGCGTTGCCGCGAACACCGGGGAGCTGTTTTTT.

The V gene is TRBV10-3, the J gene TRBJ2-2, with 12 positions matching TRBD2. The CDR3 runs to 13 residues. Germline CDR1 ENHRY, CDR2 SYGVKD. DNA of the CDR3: TGTGCTACAGGGACTAGCGGGACCGGGGAGCTGTTTTTT. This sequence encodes CATGTSGTGELFF.

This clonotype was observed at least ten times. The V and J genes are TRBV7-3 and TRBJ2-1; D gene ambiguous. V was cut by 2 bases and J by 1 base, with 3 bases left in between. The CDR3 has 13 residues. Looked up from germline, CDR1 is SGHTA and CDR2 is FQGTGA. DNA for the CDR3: TGTGCCAGCAGCTTAGTGTCCTACAATGAGCAGTTCTTC. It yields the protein CASSLVSYNEQFF.

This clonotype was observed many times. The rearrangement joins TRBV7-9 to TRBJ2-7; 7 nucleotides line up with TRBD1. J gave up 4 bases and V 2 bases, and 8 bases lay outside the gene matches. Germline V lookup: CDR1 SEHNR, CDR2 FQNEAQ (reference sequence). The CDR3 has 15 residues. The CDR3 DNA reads TGTGCCAGCAGCTTAAAGGGGGCCCTGAAGTACGAGCAGTACTTC. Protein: CASSLKGALKYEQYF.